This TCR beta chain was retrieved from a study of blood T cells in healthy people across ages (dated by TCRdb to the mid-2010s). About the full investigation: In model experiments, roughly one uniquely barcoded TCR beta cDNA molecule per two T cells was captured by template switching. The study measured age-related changes in TCR beta repertoire diversity using deep sequencing normalized with unique cDNA molecular identifiers. The donors were split into four age groups: young (average about 16 years), middle-aged (about 40), aged (62) and long-lived (over 75). To avoid experimental bias, donors of different ages were spread randomly across the sequencing lanes. Two additional independent replicas of 1 million unique cDNA reads from the same blood draw were analyzed for two donors (one aged 18 to 30 and one aged 80 or older).

General conclusions and limits of the study: Observed TCR beta diversity per million T cells fell roughly linearly with age, and a significant reduction was already apparent by age approximately 40. Because the CMV infection status of the donors was unknown, age-related changes in expanded clonotypes may potentially have been confounded. A strong correlation was found between observed TCR beta diversity and the percentage of naive T cells measured by flow cytometry. Conclusive comparison of naive and antigen-experienced compartments was prevented by the profiling of bulk unsorted PBMCs. Compared with the aged group, more naive CD4+ T cells, fewer expanded clones and increased TCR diversity were shown by the long-lived group, suggesting age selection. Total diversity estimates from one million sequenced T cells were considered lower bounds and underestimates.

Donors were around 37 systemically healthy Caucasian individuals from Russia aged roughly 6 to 100 years. Each donor gave ten milliliters of peripheral blood, drawn into EDTA-treated Vacutainer tubes. PBMCs were isolated by Ficoll-Paque density-gradient centrifugation, with at least 6.5 million obtained per sample. Trizol reagent was used to extract total RNA from the PBMCs, yielding at least 6 micrograms per sample. Naive CD45RAhigh/CD27high T cell percentages were measured by flow cytometry on a PBMC aliquot from every donor. The method behind the library was 5' RACE. The instrument was an Illumina HiSeq 2500. A second PCR of roughly 6 to 11 cycles was run with a J-beta primer mix and a sample-barcoded 5' primer. A unique molecular identifier was introduced onto each TCR beta cDNA molecule by a template-switch 5' adaptor carrying 12 random nucleotides. Each sample yielded at least 2.5 million CDR3-containing paired-end reads. First-strand cDNA synthesis was performed from all RNA using the Mint cDNA synthesis kit, with priming by a TRBC-specific oligonucleotide. Following uracil-DNA glycosylase treatment, all cDNA underwent a first 18-cycle PCR with the universal primers M1SS and BC2_uni_R. In the paper's pipeline: Each sample was normalized by randomly selecting 1 million high-quality reads, each carrying a distinct molecular identifier. Instead of being binned into consensus sequences, reads that shared molecular identifiers were thrown out. CDR3 identification, clonotype clustering and error correction used MiTCR with a Q25 quality threshold and the strictest error-elimination algorithm. Lower-bound total TCR beta diversity was estimated with a nonparametric unseen species model using Euler transformation. TCRdb cleaned the public reads at Q25 with fastp, built clones with MiXCR and kept in-frame beta chains. Every CDR3 protein is listed once, alongside the most common genes and DNA of its rows. The V and J calls follow TCRdb's processing rather than the paper's. The sample table records about 1.4 million distinct CDR3 sequences; approximately 60% of these occur just once. Clones ranked in the top ten supply 6.7% of the sample.

There are 15 amino acids in the CDR3, from cysteine to phenylalanine inclusive. Left in the record is the CDR3 DNA by itself, 45 bases read in frame from the first base. Trimming at the junction amounts to 6 bases on V and 0 bases on J, and the germline ends lie 12 bases apart. Looking up the germline V gene yields CDR1 MGHDK and CDR2 SYGVNS. Only a few counts were recorded for this clonotype. What this receptor recognizes is not known. The record has no base qualities; no much larger clone is one base away. Sequenced: blood. The chain is encoded by TRBV25-1 joined to TRBJ2-1, with no confidently assigned D gene. This TCR came from a man aged 18 to 30 in good health. The CDR3 is CASSAQESSYNEQFF. Here is the DNA: TGTGCCAGCAGCGCCCAGGAGAGCTCCTACAATGAGCAGTTCTTC.